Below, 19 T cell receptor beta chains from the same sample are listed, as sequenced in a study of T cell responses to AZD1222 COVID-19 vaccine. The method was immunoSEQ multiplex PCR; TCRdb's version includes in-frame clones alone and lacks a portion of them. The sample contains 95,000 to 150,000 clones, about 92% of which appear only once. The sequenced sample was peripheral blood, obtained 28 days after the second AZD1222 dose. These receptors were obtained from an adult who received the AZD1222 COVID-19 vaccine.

The CDR3 spells CASSPDRDRRPYGYTF. As DNA, the CDR3 is TGTGCCAGTAGTCCCGACCGGGACAGGAGACCCTATGGCTACACCTTC. J is TRBJ1-2 and V is TRBV19, with 8 bases lining up with TRBD1. The CDR3 runs 16 residues. The V gene end was trimmed by 5 bases and the J gene end by 4 bases; junction bases not matched to a gene: 12. Germline V gene lookup returns CDR1 LNHDA and CDR2 SQIVND (reference sequence).

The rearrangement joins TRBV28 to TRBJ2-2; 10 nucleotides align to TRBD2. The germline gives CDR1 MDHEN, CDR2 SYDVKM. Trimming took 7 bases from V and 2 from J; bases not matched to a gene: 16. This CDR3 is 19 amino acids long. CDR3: CASKVDSGGILLNTGELFF. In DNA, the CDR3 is TGTGCCAGCAAAGTGGATAGCGGGGGGATCCTCTTAAACACCGGGGAGCTGTTTTTT.

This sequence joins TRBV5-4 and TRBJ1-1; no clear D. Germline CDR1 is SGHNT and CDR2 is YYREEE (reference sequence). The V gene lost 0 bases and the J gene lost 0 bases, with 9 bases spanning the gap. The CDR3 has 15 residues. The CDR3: CASSLVVGLNTEAFF. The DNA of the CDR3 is TGTGCCAGCAGCTTGGTCGTGGGATTGAACACTGAAGCTTTCTTT. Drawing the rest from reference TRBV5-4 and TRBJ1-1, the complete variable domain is ETGVTQSPTHLIKTRGQQVTLRCSSQSGHNTVSWYQQALGQGPQFIFQYYREEENGRGNFPPRFSGLQFPNYSSELNVNALELDDSALYLCASSLVVGLNTEAFFGQGTRLTVV.

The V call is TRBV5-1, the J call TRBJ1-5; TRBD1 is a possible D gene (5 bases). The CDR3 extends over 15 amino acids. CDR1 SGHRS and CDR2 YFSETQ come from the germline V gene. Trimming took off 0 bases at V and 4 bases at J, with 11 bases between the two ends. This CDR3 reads CASSLEAGINQPQHF. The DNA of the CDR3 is TGCGCCAGCAGCTTGGAAGCAGGGATTAATCAGCCCCAGCATTTT.

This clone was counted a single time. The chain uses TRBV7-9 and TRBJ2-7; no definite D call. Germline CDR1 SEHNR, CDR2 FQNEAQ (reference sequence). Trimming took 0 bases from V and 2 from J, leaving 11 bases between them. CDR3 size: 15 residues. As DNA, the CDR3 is TGTGCCAGCAGCTTAGCGTCTGATACCCCCTACGAGCAGTACTTC. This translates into CASSLASDTPYEQYF.

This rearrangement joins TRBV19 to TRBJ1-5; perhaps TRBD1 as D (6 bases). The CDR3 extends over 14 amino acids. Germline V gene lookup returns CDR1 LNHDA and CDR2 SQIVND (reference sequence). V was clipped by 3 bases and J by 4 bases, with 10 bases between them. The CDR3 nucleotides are TGTGCCAGTAGTATTACAGGGTATAATCAGCCCCAGCATTTT. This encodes CASSITGYNQPQHF.

The CDR3: CASSSHHRGEQYF. In DNA, the CDR3 is TGTGCCAGCAGCTCCCATCACAGGGGAGAGCAGTACTTC. The chain carries TRBV11-3 and TRBJ2-7, with 7 bases matching TRBD1. With V trimmed by 4 bases and J by 7 bases, 7 bases remained unmatched. Germline V gene lookup returns CDR1 SGHNT and CDR2 YENEEA. The CDR3 is 13 amino acids.

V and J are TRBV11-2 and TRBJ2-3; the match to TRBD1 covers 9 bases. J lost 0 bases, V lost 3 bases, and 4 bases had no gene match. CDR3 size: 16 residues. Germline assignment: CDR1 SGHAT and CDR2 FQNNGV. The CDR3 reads CASSLGDRASTDTQYF. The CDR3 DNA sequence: TGTGCCAGCAGCTTGGGGGACAGGGCTAGCACAGATACGCAGTATTTT. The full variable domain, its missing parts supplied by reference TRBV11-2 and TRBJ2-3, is EAGVAQSPRYKIIEKRQSVAFWCNPISGHATLYWYQQILGQGPKLLIQFQNNGVVDDSQLPKDRFSAERLKGVDSTLKIQPAKLEDSAVYLCASSLGDRASTDTQYFGPGTRLTVL.

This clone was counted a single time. The chain's CDR3 is CASSPQSPDGRSQETQYF. As DNA, the CDR3 is TGTGCCAGCAGTCCGCAAAGCCCCGACGGGAGGTCCCAAGAGACCCAGTACTTC. The chain links TRBV28 to TRBJ2-5; 7 nucleotides agree with TRBD2. Germline CDR1 reads MDHEN; CDR2 reads SYDVKM. The CDR3 runs 18 residues. The J segment lost 1 base and the V segment lost 5 bases, leaving 16 bases of the junction unmatched.

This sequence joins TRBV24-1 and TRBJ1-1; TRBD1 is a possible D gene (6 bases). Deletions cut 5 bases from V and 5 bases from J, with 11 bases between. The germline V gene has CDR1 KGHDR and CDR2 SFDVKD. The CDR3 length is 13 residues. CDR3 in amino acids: CATSAQRGTEAFF. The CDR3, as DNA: TGTGCCACCAGTGCGCAAAGGGGGACTGAAGCTTTCTTT.

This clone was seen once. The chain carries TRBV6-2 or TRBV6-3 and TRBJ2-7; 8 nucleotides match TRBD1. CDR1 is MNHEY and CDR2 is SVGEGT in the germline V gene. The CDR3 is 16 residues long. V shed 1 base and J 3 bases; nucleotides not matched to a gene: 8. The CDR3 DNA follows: TGTGCCAGCAGTTACTTTTGGACAGGGAAGGGCTACGAGCAGTACTTC. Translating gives CASSYFWTGKGYEQYF.

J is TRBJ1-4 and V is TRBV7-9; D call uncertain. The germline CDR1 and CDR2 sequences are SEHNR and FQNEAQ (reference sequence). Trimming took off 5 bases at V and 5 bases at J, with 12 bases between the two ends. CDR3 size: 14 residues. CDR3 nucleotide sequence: TGTGCCAGCAGCCGGACCGGGTTGAATGAAAAACTGTTTTTT. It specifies CASSRTGLNEKLFF.

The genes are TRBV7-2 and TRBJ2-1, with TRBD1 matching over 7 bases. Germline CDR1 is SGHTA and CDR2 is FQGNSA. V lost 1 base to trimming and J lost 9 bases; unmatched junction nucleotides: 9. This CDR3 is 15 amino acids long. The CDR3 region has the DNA TGTGCCAGCAGCTTAGGACTGGACAGGCCGGGTGAGCAGTTCTTC. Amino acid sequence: CASSLGLDRPGEQFF. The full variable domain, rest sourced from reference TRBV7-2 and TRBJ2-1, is GAGVSQSPSNKVTEKGKDVELRCDPISGHTALYWYRQSLGQGLEFLIYFQGNSAPDKSGLPSDRFSAERTGGSVSTLTIQRTQQEDSAVYLCASSLGLDRPGEQFFGPGTRLTVL.

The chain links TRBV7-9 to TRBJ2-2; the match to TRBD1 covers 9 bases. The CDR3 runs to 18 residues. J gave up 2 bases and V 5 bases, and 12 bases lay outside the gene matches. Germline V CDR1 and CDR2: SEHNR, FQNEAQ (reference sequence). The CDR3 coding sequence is TGTGCCAGCAGCCGATACAATTTGGGACAGGGAAACACCGGGGAGCTGTTTTTT. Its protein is CASSRYNLGQGNTGELFF.

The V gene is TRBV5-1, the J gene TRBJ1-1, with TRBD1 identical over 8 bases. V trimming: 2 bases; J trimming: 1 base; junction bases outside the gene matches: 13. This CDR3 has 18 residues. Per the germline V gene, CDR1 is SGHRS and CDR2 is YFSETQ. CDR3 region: CASSLPNRGTMGNTEAFF. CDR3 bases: TGCGCCAGCAGCTTACCCAACAGGGGGACTATGGGGAACACTGAAGCTTTCTTT.

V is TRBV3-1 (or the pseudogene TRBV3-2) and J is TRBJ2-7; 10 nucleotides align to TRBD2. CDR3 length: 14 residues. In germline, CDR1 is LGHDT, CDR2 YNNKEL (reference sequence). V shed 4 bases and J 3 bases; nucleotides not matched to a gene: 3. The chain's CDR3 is CASSLRTSGYEQYF. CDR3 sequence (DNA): TGTGCCAGCAGCCTTAGGACTAGCGGCTACGAGCAGTACTTC.

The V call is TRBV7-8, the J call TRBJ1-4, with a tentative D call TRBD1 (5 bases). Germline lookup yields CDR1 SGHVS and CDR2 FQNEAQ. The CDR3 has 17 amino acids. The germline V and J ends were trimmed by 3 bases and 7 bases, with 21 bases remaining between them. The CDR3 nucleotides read TGTGCCAGCAGCTTTGCCGATGGCAGGGTCGGCAGTGAAAAACTGTTTTTT. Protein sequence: CASSFADGRVGSEKLFF. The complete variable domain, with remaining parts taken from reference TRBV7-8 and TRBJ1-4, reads GAGVSQSPRYKVAKRGQDVALRCDPISGHVSLFWYQQALGQGPEFLTYFQNEAQLDKSGLPSDRFFAERPEGSVSTLKIQRTQQEDSAVYLCASSFADGRVGSEKLFFGSGTQLSVL.

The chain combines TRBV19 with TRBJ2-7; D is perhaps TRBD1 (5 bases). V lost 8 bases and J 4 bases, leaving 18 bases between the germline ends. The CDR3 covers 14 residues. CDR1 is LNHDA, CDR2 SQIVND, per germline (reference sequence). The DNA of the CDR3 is TGTGCCAGTGGTGGTGCAGGGAAAGAGTACGAGCAGTACTTC. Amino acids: CASGGAGKEYEQYF.

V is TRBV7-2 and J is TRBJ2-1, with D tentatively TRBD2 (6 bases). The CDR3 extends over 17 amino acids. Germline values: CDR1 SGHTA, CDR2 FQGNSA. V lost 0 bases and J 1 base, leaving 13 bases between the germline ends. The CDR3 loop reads CASSLAGGLISYNEQFF. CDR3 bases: TGTGCCAGCAGCTTAGCGGGGGGACTGATATCCTACAATGAGCAGTTCTTC.